What follows describes a single TCR beta chain. The antigen remains unidentified. TCRdb keeps only in-frame clones here, not all; method: immunoSEQ multiplex PCR. This sample has fewer than 45,000 clones, with about 89% found just once. This specimen belongs to a study of T cell responses to AZD1222 COVID-19 vaccine. For the study at large: Analysis merged second doses at about 4 or about 12 weeks. Study-wide findings and caveats: Only a handful of people who got AZD1222 tested seropositive at baseline.

Trimming cost V 1 base and J 1 base, with 7 bases left between them. Germline CDR1 MNHEY, CDR2 SVGAGI. The CDR3 is 14 amino acids. V usage is TRBV6-5 and J usage is TRBJ1-1, with a tentative D call TRBD1 (6 bases). The source of this sequence is an adult in good health. This material consisted of peripheral blood, taken on day 0 of AZD1222 vaccination. The CDR3 DNA reads as TGTGCCAGCAGTTACTACAGGGCGAACACTGAAGCTTTCTTT. Protein product: CASSYYRANTEAFF.